The rows below give T cell receptor beta chains drawn from one sample of a study of STAT5B mutations in CD4+ large granular lymphocyte leukemia. Only in-frame clones appear in the TCRdb table, and some are missing; sequencing was by immunoSEQ multiplex PCR. This table holds about 30,000 clones, 76% found once. Material for sequencing was CD4+ T cells from blood buffy coats. These receptors originate from a human donor in good health. CDR3s include the opening cysteine and the closing phenylalanine or tryptophan. D genes are given only for firm matches. The listing skips clone size in some rows; elsewhere it reads once, few, many or a size class.

v_gene	j_gene	d_gene	abundance	CDR3nt	CDR3aa
TRBV21-1	TRBJ2-7	.	.	TGTGCCAGCAGCAAAGCCAGGGTACCACCCCAAGACGAGCAGTACTTC	CASSKARVPPQDEQYF
TRBV7-8	TRBJ2-2	.	.	TGTGCCAGCAGCCCACAGGGAGGCGGGGAGCTGTTTTTT	CASSPQGGGELFF
TRBV10-2	TRBJ1-2	.	.	TGCGCCAGCAGTGTCGGTGGGCAGGGCTACACCTTC	CASSVGGQGYTF
TRBV27	TRBJ2-7	.	.	TGTGCCAGCAGTTTAGTACCGGGACCCAACTACGAGCAGTACTTC	CASSLVPGPNYEQYF
TRBV7-2	TRBJ2-2	.	.	TGTGCCAGCAGCTCCGGGGCGAACACCGGGGAGCTGTTTTTT	CASSSGANTGELFF
TRBV7-3	TRBJ1-1	.	.	TGTGCCAGCAGCAAAGGGGGGTCCACTGAAGCTTTCTTT	CASSKGGSTEAFF
TRBV4-1	TRBJ1-2	.	.	TGCGCCAGCAGCCAAGACACCGTGGACCCTGGCGGCTACACCTTC	CASSQDTVDPGGYTF
TRBV7-6	TRBJ1-1	.	.	TGTGCCAGCAGCTTAGACGGGGGCGCTGAAGCTTTCTTT	CASSLDGGAEAFF
TRBV5-4	TRBJ2-5	TRBD1	once	TGTGCCAGCAACCAGGGACAGCAAGAGACCCAGTACTTC	CASNQGQQETQYF
TRBV7-2	TRBJ2-1	TRBD2	.	TGTGCCAGCAGCTATACTAGCGGGGGTTACAATGAGCAGTTCTTC	CASSYTSGGYNEQFF
TRBV5-1	TRBJ1-1	TRBD1	.	TGCGCCAGCAGCTTGGAGGGGGCACGAGGAGGAGCTTTCTTT	CASSLEGARGGAFF
TRBV6-5	TRBJ2-7	TRBD1	.	TGTGCCAGCAGTAGCACAGGGGCCTACGAGCAGTACTTC	CASSSTGAYEQYF
TRBV9	TRBJ2-5	TRBD2	.	TGTGCCAGCAGCGGGACTAGCGGGGCCCAAGAGACCCAGTACTTC	CASSGTSGAQETQYF
TRBV6-5	TRBJ2-7	TRBD1	once	TGTGCCACTATGACAGGGTTAACCGAGCAGTACTTC	CATMTGLTEQYF
TRBV9	TRBJ2-6	.	.	TGTGCCAGCAGCGTAGGAAGGTTCAGGGAGGCTGGGGCCAACGTCCTGACTTTC	CASSVGRFREAGANVLTF
TRBV11-1	TRBJ2-5	TRBD2	.	TGTGCCAGCAGCTTAGCGGGAGGGAAGTACCAAGAGACCCAGTACTTC	CASSLAGGKYQETQYF
TRBV28	TRBJ2-7	TRBD1	once	TGTGCCAGCATTTGGGCAGGGGGCTACGAGCAGTACTTC	CASIWAGGYEQYF
TRBV6-1	TRBJ1-6	.	.	TGTGCCAGCAGTATGGACTGGGGAAATTCACCCCTCCACTTT	CASSMDWGNSPLHF
TRBV9	TRBJ2-2	.	.	TGTGCCAGCAGCGGGACTCCTACGGGCGGGGAGCTGTTTTTT	CASSGTPTGGELFF
TRBV30	TRBJ1-4	.	few	TGTGCCTGGAGTGTAGGGGGGAAGGGTGAAAAACTGTTTTTT	CAWSVGGKGEKLFF
TRBV7-2	TRBJ2-5	.	.	TGTGCCAGCAGCTCCTTAGTGGCCCAAGAGACCCAGTACTTC	CASSSLVAQETQYF
TRBV27	TRBJ2-7	.	.	TGTGCCAGCAGTTTATCCGGGTACGGCGAGCAGTACTTC	CASSLSGYGEQYF
TRBV2	TRBJ2-7	.	.	TGTGCCAGCAGTGAATGGTGGCAGGTCTACGAGCAGTACTTC	CASSEWWQVYEQYF
TRBV30	TRBJ2-1	.	.	TGTGCCTGGAGCGCCAAGGGTTGGTCCTACAATGAGCAGTTCTTC	CAWSAKGWSYNEQFF
TRBV7-9	TRBJ2-3	.	.	TGTGCCAGCAGCTTAGTCGCAGATACGCAGTATTTT	CASSLVADTQYF
TRBV19	TRBJ2-7	TRBD1	.	TGTGCCAGTAGTATTGCCCAGGGGGCCACCTACGAGCAGTACTTC	CASSIAQGATYEQYF
TRBV5-5	TRBJ2-1	TRBD2	.	TGTGCCAGCAGCCCCGGACTAGCGGGCCTTTACAATGAGCAGTTCTTC	CASSPGLAGLYNEQFF
TRBV5-1	TRBJ1-3	.	.	TGCGCCAGCAGCTTAGGTCAGCCCTCTGGAAACACCATATATTTT	CASSLGQPSGNTIYF
TRBV5-1	TRBJ1-4	TRBD1	.	TGCGCCAGCTCTAGACAGGGGGCGATGGCTAATGAAAAACTGTTTTTT	CASSRQGAMANEKLFF